The rows below give T cell receptor beta chains drawn from one sample of a study of cytomegalovirus exposure and HLA in healthy donors. Sequencing was performed with immunoSEQ multiplex PCR; in TCRdb, only in-frame clones are kept and a portion is missing. This repertoire includes about 140,000 clones. The sequencing sample was made of PBMCs. The receptors come from a woman younger than 30 in good health and CMV-seronegative. The CDR3 runs from the conserved cysteine through the conserved F or W. D genes are given only for firm matches.

CDR3 length | D gene | J gene | V gene | CDR3 protein | CDR3 DNA
16 | TRBD2 | TRBJ2-1 | TRBV7-7 | CASSPSWASGRNEQFF | TGTGCTAGCAGCCCCTCGTGGGCTAGCGGGAGAAATGAGCAGTTCTTC
15 | - | TRBJ2-1 | TRBV30 | CAWSVFGGSYNEQFF | TGTGCCTGGAGTGTATTCGGCGGCTCCTACAATGAGCAGTTCTTC
14 | TRBD2 | TRBJ2-1 | TRBV5-6 | CATYGTSGSNEQFF | TGTGCCACCTACGGGACTAGCGGGAGCAATGAGCAGTTCTTC
15 | TRBD2 | TRBJ2-1 | TRBV6-1 | CASSRGAGTYNEQFF | TGTGCCAGCAGCCGGGGAGCGGGAACATACAATGAGCAGTTCTTC
15 | - | TRBJ1-1 | TRBV5-5 | CASSLVSGINTEAFF | TGTGCCAGCAGCTTGGTTTCGGGGATCAACACTGAAGCTTTCTTT
14 | - | TRBJ1-1 | TRBV19 | CASSSLAGNTEAFF | TGTGCCAGTAGTTCTTTGGCAGGGAACACTGAAGCTTTCTTT
15 | - | TRBJ2-1 | TRBV6-5 | CASSYAGRSYNEQFF | TGTGCCAGCAGTTACGCGGGACGCTCCTACAATGAGCAGTTCTTC
16 | TRBD2 | TRBJ2-2 | TRBV11-2 | CASSLGLAGAAGELFF | TGTGCCAGCAGCCTGGGACTAGCGGGAGCGGCCGGGGAGCTGTTTTTT
15 | - | TRBJ2-1 | TRBV5-5 | CASSLELPGWNEQFF | TGTGCCAGCAGCTTGGAACTACCTGGGTGGAATGAGCAGTTCTTC
13 | TRBD1 | TRBJ2-5 | TRBV4-3 | CASSPDREETQYF | TGCGCCAGCAGCCCCGACAGGGAAGAGACCCAGTACTTC
13 | - | TRBJ1-1 | TRBV5-1 | CASSLIGSPEAFF | TGCGCCAGCAGCTTGATAGGGAGCCCTGAAGCTTTCTTT
16 | TRBD2 | TRBJ2-1 | TRBV27 | CASSLLGLALYNEQFF | TGTGCCAGCAGTTTACTCGGACTAGCTCTCTACAATGAGCAGTTCTTC
14 | - | TRBJ1-1 | TRBV6-5 | CASSYSAGNTEAFF | TGTGCCAGCAGTTATTCTGCAGGGAACACTGAAGCTTTCTTT
15 | - | TRBJ2-7 | TRBV7-2 | CASSLGRDRAYEQYF | TGTGCCAGCAGCTTAGGGAGGGACCGGGCCTACGAGCAGTACTTC
12 | - | TRBJ1-2 | TRBV28 | CASRSPGYGYTF | TGTGCCAGCAGATCCCCAGGGTATGGCTACACCTTC
15 | TRBD2 | TRBJ2-3 | TRBV2 | CASSQTSGRVDTQYF | TGTGCCAGCAGTCAAACTAGCGGGAGAGTGGATACGCAGTATTTT
16 | TRBD1 | TRBJ2-1 | TRBV30 | CAWTTPGDRVGNEQFF | TGTGCCTGGACCACCCCCGGGGACAGGGTGGGGAATGAGCAGTTCTTC
14 | - | TRBJ2-2 | TRBV5-5 | CASSTQVYTGELFF | TGTGCCAGCAGCACACAGGTCTACACCGGGGAGCTGTTTTTT
15 | - | TRBJ1-2 | TRBV14 | CASSPFSQPNYGYTF | TGTGCCAGCAGCCCTTTTTCACAGCCCAACTATGGCTACACCTTC
14 | TRBD2 | TRBJ2-3 | TRBV7-2 | CASSFSLGGSTQYF | TGTGCCAGCAGCTTCAGTCTGGGCGGGAGTACGCAGTATTTT
16 | TRBD2 | TRBJ2-3 | TRBV18 | CAGSPTGLVSTDTQYF | TGTGCCGGCTCACCTACGGGACTAGTCAGCACAGATACGCAGTATTTT
15 | TRBD2 | TRBJ2-7 | TRBV4-1 | CASSQDTSGDYEQYF | TGCGCCAGCAGCCAAGATACTAGCGGAGACTACGAGCAGTACTTC
14 | - | TRBJ1-3 | TRBV9 | CASSLPEFGNTIYF | TGTGCCAGCAGCCTCCCCGAGTTCGGAAACACCATATATTTT
15 | TRBD2 | TRBJ2-1 | TRBV7-8 | CASSSGTSGYNEQFF | TGTGCCAGCAGCTCCGGGACTAGCGGTTACAATGAGCAGTTCTTC
12 | - | TRBJ1-1 | TRBV30 | CAWERGSTEAFF | TGTGCCTGGGAGAGAGGGTCCACTGAAGCTTTCTTT
15 | TRBD2 | TRBJ2-3 | TRBV7-2 | CASSLTSGGTDTQYF | TGTGCCAGCAGCTTAACTAGCGGGGGCACAGATACGCAGTATTTT
13 | - | TRBJ2-2 | TRBV30 | CAWRLTGTGELFF | TGTGCCTGGAGGCTGACAGGCACCGGGGAGCTGTTTTTT
15 | TRBD2 | TRBJ2-7 | TRBV7-9 | CASRVLAGDSYEQYF | TGTGCCAGCAGGGTACTAGCGGGAGACTCCTACGAGCAGTACTTC
14 | TRBD1 | TRBJ2-7 | TRBV5-1 | CASSPGWDRGEQYF | TGCGCCAGCAGCCCAGGATGGGACAGGGGCGAGCAGTACTTC
17 | - | TRBJ1-1 | TRBV5-1 | CASSEWRGGARGTEAFF | TGCGCCAGCAGCGAATGGAGGGGGGGGGCGCGGGGCACTGAAGCTTTCTTT
13 | TRBD1 | TRBJ1-2 | TRBV5-1 | CASSLGTGEGYTF | TGCGCCAGCAGCTTAGGGACAGGGGAAGGCTACACCTTC
14 | TRBD2 | TRBJ2-5 | TRBV19 | CASSRGAGMETQYF | TGTGCCAGTAGTCGGGGAGCGGGAATGGAGACCCAGTACTTC
11 | - | TRBJ2-1 | TRBV20-1 | CSDPSGIEQFF | TGCAGTGACCCCTCGGGAATAGAGCAGTTCTTC
16 | - | TRBJ1-4 | TRBV5-1 | CASSPTGQWTNEKLFF | TGCGCCAGCAGCCCGACAGGCCAGTGGACTAATGAAAAACTGTTTTTT
14 | - | TRBJ1-5 | TRBV6-1 | CASRPNRGNQPQHF | TGTGCCAGCAGACCTAACAGGGGCAATCAGCCCCAGCATTTT
13 | - | TRBJ1-2 | TRBV29-1 | CSVGKAGEGGYTF | TGCAGCGTTGGAAAAGCCGGGGAAGGTGGCTACACCTTC
14 | TRBD1 | TRBJ1-2 | TRBV27 | CASSSRQGASGYTF | TGTGCCAGCAGTTCAAGACAGGGGGCGTCCGGCTACACCTTC
15 | - | TRBJ2-7 | TRBV5-4 | CASSLKRETSYEQYF | TGTGCCAGCAGCTTGAAGAGGGAGACCTCCTACGAGCAGTACTTC
16 | TRBD2 | TRBJ2-3 | TRBV7-6 | CASSLRSGSTTDTQYF | TGTGCCAGCAGCTTACGTAGCGGGAGCACCACAGATACGCAGTATTTT
15 | - | TRBJ2-2 | TRBV6-6 | CASSHGPADTGELFF | TGTGCCAGCAGTCACGGGCCAGCGGACACCGGGGAGCTGTTTTTT
14 | - | TRBJ2-3 | TRBV6-6 | CASSYGGSTDTQYF | TGTGCCAGCAGTTACGGCGGTAGCACAGATACGCAGTATTTT
13 | - | TRBJ2-7 | TRBV14 | CASSQAGSGEQYF | TGTGCCAGCAGCCAAGCCGGGTCGGGGGAGCAGTACTTC
14 | - | TRBJ1-5 | TRBV11-2 | CASSLSYLNQPQHF | TGTGCCAGCAGCTTATCCTATTTAAATCAGCCCCAGCATTTT
16 | TRBD2 | TRBJ2-1 | TRBV5-1 | CASAGGLAGPYNEQFF | TGCGCCAGCGCGGGGGGACTAGCGGGTCCCTACAATGAGCAGTTCTTC
15 | TRBD1 | TRBJ2-7 | TRBV5-1 | CASRSGQGLTYEQYF | TGCGCCAGCCGCTCGGGACAGGGTCTAACCTACGAGCAGTACTTC
15 | TRBD2 | TRBJ2-3 | TRBV5-5 | CASRPGLAGADTQYF | TGTGCCAGCAGACCAGGACTAGCGGGAGCAGATACGCAGTATTTT
15 | - | TRBJ2-6 | TRBV19 | CASSISTSGANVLTF | TGTGCCAGTAGTATATCGACTTCTGGGGCCAACGTCCTGACTTTC
15 | - | TRBJ2-2 | TRBV5-1 | CASSLNGANTGELFF | TGCGCCAGCAGCTTGAACGGGGCGAACACCGGGGAGCTGTTTTTT